The clone carrying this TCR beta chain was seen once. The repertoire was sequenced with immunoSEQ multiplex PCR; TCRdb's copy has only in-frame clones and lacks some. The sample holds tens of thousands of clones, more than 80% seen once. The CDR3 sequence is 12 residues long. Looked up from germline, CDR1 is SQVTM and CDR2 is ANQGSEA. V lost 7 bases to trimming and J lost 4 bases, with 10 bases between them. The Seattle patients, enrolled during active infection, were followed longitudinally. This entry belongs to a study of blood T cell repertoires in COVID-19. The rearrangement joins TRBV29-1 to TRBJ1-4; D unclear. Sample: peripheral blood. The receptor's source is a man aged 50 or older with COVID-19, enrolled during active disease. CDR3 amino acids: CSAAPSNEKLFF. The CDR3 nucleotides are TGCAGCGCCGCGCCGAGTAATGAAAAACTGTTTTTT. The full variable domain, with the rest looked up from reference TRBV29-1 and TRBJ1-4, is SAVISQKPSRDICQRGTSLTIQCQVDSQVTMMFWYRQQPGQSLTLIATANQGSEATYESGFVIDKFPISRPNLTFSTLTVSNMSPEDSSIYLCSAAPSNEKLFFGSGTQLSVL.